One TCR beta chain is described in this entry. Its cognate antigen is unknown. An end of the junction differs from the germline gene, which may be a read error. This CDR3 contains 14 residues. Germline CDR1 is SGHTA and CDR2 is FQGNSA. This specimen comes from a study of T cells in Graves' hyperthyroidism and ophthalmopathy. Study outcomes and limitations: The model made its ophthalmopathy prediction, and onset followed a median approximately 6 months later.

Duration under 3 months, a NOSPECS grade of at least 4, and a Clinical Activity Score of at least 3 characterized the ophthalmopathy patients. Diagnosing involved the use of clinical symptoms, serum thyroxine and TRAb, thyroid ultrasound and orbital computed tomography. TCR beta CDR3 regions were amplified from RNA. The study used the HTBI primer set for a first-round RT-PCR of the TCR CDR3. TCRdb re-called the multiplex PCR reads through MiXCR, storing one row per CDR3 protein. The data contain 490,000 or so distinct CDR3 sequences, nearly 20% of them seen just once; the ten biggest clones take up about 45%.

This receptor was taken from a man aged 35 to 55 with Graves' ophthalmopathy. Sequenced: blood. The V and J genes are TRBV7-2 and TRBJ2-3; weak D call: TRBD1 (5 bases). CDR3 nucleotides: TGTGCCAGCAGCTTTGTCCAGCCCACAGGTACGCAGTATTTT. Translated, it gives CASSFVQPTGTQYF.